This T cell receptor beta chain was retrieved from a study of shared clonotypes between healthy human individuals. Across the whole study: The study used three CD4 naive, three CD4 memory, two CD8 naive and one CD8 memory plate per donor.

General study points: Though the depth was large, rarefaction showed that sorted-subset sequencing was incomplete. Clonotype sharing among donors, it was expected, would be affected by sequencing depth.

This CDR3 comprises 16 residues. V shed 4 bases and J 0 bases; nucleotides not matched to a gene: 7. CDR1 SGHRS and CDR2 YFSETQ come from the germline V gene. Worth noting for this clone: What it recognizes is unknown.

The repertoire was sequenced with immunoSEQ multiplex PCR; TCRdb's copy has only in-frame clones and lacks some. The repertoire holds over 2 million clones, with less than 95% as singletons. This clonotype originated in a man between 18 and 35 years old in good health. Some clones in this sample may be carry-over from other donors' samples. The genes are TRBV5-1 and TRBJ2-7, with 10 bases matching TRBD2. Sequencing was done on a sample of naive CD4+ T cells from PBMCs. The subset was: CD45RA+ positively selected. The CDR3 is CASSTITSGTSYEQYF. CDR3 coding DNA: TGCGCCAGCAGCACAATCACTAGCGGGACCTCCTACGAGCAGTACTTC.